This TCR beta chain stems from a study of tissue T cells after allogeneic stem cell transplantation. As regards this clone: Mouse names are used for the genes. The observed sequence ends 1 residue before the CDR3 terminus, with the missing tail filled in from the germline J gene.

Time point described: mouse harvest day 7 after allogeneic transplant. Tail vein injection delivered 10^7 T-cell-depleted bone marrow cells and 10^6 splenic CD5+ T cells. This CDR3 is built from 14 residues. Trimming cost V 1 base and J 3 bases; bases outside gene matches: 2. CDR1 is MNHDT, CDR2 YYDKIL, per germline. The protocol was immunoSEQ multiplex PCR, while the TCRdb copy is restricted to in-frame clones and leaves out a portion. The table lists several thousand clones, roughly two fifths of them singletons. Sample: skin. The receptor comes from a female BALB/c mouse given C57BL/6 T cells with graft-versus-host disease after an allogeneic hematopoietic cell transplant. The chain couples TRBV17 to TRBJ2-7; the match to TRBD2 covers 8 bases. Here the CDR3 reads CASSRGLGLYEQYF. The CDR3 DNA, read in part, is TGTGCTAGCAGTAGAGGACTGGGGCTCTATGAACAGTAC.